This note documents a single T cell receptor (beta chain) sequence. Its specificity is unknown. This sample was included in a study of a mutant IDH1 vaccine in newly diagnosed glioma. Unmatched junction bases numbered 1, after V lost 6 bases and J lost 1 base. This CDR3 comprises 13 residues. Germline CDR1 SNHLY, CDR2 FYNNEI. The time point was: week 5, during vaccination. The vaccine gave 300 ug of a 20-mer mutant IDH1 peptide subcutaneously per dose. The data were produced by immunoSEQ multiplex PCR, yet TCRdb's version contains in-frame clones alone and is incomplete. The sample includes about 60,000 clones, about 88% of them seen just once.

This chain joins TRBV2 and TRBJ1-1; 8 nucleotides line up with TRBD1. The receptor was derived from a woman between 50 and 59 years old with glioma. Sequenced here: PBMCs, sampled from a glioma patient whose treatment included an IDH1 peptide vaccine. CDR3: CASRDRANTEAFF. In DNA, the CDR3 is TGTGCCAGCAGGGACAGGGCGAACACTGAAGCTTTCTTT.